The rows below give T cell receptor beta chains drawn from one sample of a study of T-cell reconstitution after alpha-beta-depleted transplantation in children. Each CDR3 protein gets one entry after TCRdb re-called the PCR reads with MiXCR. The data contain about 400,000 distinct CDR3 sequences, approximately 20% of them singletons. The sample in question was PBMCs from the stem cell graft donor, obtained from the stem cell graft. These receptors were taken from a human donor who donated a stem cell graft to a child with acute myeloid leukemia. CDR3s leave out the opening cysteine and the closing phenylalanine or tryptophan. D genes are given only for firm matches.

>TRBD2|TRBJ2-1|TRBV5-1
ASSLAWGKRESNEQF
>NA|TRBJ2-7|TRBV28
ASKSTGTSYEQY
>NA|TRBJ2-7|TRBV5-6
ASSFLYYEQY
>TRBD1|TRBJ1-2|TRBV13
ASSQRRGQLITGYT
>TRBD1|TRBJ2-1|TRBV5-1
ASSQQGTEQF
>TRBD2|TRBJ2-3|TRBV20-1
SAIAGEFVDTQY
>TRBD2|TRBJ2-1|TRBV7-8
ASSSASGRRGNEQF
>TRBD2|TRBJ2-1|TRBV7-9
ASSLALAGENNEQF
>NA|TRBJ2-7|TRBV5-1
ASSFGTGPTYEQY
>TRBD2|TRBJ2-1|TRBV7-9
ASSSLLAGEYNEQF
>TRBD2|TRBJ2-2|TRBV20-1
RGQAPGLAGGGTGELF
>NA|TRBJ1-1|TRBV20-1
SARDLGGLAEAF
>NA|TRBJ2-5|TRBV2
ASRGGYTKATQY
>TRBD1|TRBJ2-7|TRBV29-1
SVGRTGGSYEQY
>NA|TRBJ1-1|TRBV4-1
ASSQGGVNTEAF
>TRBD2|TRBJ2-1|TRBV13
ASSSGGGNSYNEQF
>NA|TRBJ2-1|TRBV7-2
ASSLATANYNEQF
>NA|TRBJ2-2|TRBV6-6
ASGAANTGELF
>NA|TRBJ2-2|TRBV30
AWRRMQNTGELF
>NA|TRBJ1-2|TRBV20-1
SASQGLYGYT
>NA|TRBJ2-7|TRBV28
ASRQVNEQY
>NA|TRBJ1-6|TRBV7-6
ASTSGGSPLH